The source of this T cell receptor beta chain is a study of blood T cell repertoires in COVID-19. Study summary: The cDNA or gDNA used as material had been derived from T cells, B-cell-depleted T cells, or PBMCs.

Here immunoSEQ multiplex PCR was the method, and the copy in TCRdb shows in-frame clones only, minus some. The repertoire holds approximately 260,000 clones, about 86% seen once, with under 5% in the top ten. The CDR3 totals 15 residues. Germline loops: CDR1 MGHDK, CDR2 SYGVNS. The germline V and J ends were trimmed by 4 bases and 7 bases, with 19 bases remaining between them. Recruitment covered roughly 22 US areas and drew participants whose ages spanned 18 to 89 years. The sequenced sample was PBMCs or T cells enriched from blood (not recorded which). This receptor was identified in a man aged 25-45 years with acute COVID-19. This chain joins TRBV25-1 and TRBJ1-2; D might be TRBD1 (6 bases). The CDR3 spells CASSAYTGSHLGYTF. CDR3 nucleotides: TGTGCCAGCAGTGCATATACAGGGTCCCATCTTGGCTACACCTTC.